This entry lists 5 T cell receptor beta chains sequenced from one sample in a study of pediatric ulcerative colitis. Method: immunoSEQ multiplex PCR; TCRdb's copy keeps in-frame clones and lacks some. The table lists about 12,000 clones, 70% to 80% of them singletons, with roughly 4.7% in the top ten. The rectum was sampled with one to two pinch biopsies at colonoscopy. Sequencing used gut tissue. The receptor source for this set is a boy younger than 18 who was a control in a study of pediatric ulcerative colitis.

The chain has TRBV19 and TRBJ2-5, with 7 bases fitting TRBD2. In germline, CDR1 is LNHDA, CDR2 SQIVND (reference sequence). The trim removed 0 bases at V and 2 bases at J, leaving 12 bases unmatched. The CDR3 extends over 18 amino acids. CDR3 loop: CASSIDGRKGDYQETQYF. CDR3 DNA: TGTGCCAGTAGTATAGATGGACGGAAAGGGGACTATCAAGAGACCCAGTACTTC.

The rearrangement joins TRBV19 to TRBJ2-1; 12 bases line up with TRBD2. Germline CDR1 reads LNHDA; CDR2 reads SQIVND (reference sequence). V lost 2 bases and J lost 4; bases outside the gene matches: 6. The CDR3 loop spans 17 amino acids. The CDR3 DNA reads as TGTGCCAGTAGTATATCATTACTAGCGGGAGGTTACAATGAGCAGTTCTTC. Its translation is CASSISLLAGGYNEQFF.

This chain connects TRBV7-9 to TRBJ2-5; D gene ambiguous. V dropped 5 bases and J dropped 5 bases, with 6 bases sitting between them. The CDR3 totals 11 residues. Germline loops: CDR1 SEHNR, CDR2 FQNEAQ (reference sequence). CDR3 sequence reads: CASSPIETQYF. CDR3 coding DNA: TGTGCCAGCAGCCCCATTGAGACCCAGTACTTC.

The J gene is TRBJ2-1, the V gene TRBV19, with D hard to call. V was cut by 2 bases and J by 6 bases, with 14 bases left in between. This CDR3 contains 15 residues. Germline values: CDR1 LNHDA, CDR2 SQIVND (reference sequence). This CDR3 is CASSISHIESNEQFF. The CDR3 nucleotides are TGTGCCAGTAGTATAAGTCATATAGAAAGCAATGAGCAGTTCTTC.

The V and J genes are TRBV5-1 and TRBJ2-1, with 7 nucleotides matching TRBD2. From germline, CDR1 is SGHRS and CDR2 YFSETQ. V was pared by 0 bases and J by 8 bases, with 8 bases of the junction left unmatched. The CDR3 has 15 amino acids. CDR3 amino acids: CASSLELREFDEQFF. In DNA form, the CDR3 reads TGCGCCAGCAGCTTGGAGTTGCGGGAGTTCGATGAGCAGTTCTTC.